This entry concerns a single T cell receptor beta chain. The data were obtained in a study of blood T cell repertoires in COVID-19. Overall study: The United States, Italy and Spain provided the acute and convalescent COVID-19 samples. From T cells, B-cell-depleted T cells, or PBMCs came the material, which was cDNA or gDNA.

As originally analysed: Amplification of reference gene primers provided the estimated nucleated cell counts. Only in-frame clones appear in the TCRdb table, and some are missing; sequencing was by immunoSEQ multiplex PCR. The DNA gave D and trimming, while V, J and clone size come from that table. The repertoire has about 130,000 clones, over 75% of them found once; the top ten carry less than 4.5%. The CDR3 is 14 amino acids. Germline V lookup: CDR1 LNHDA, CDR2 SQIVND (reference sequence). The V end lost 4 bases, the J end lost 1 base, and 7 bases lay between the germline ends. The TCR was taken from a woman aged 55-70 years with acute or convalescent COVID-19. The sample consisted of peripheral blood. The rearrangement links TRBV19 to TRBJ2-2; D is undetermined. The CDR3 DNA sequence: TGTGCCAGTAGTAGGCCCCGGAACACCGGGGAGCTGTTTTTT. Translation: CASSRPRNTGELFF.